The clone carrying this T cell receptor (beta chain) was seen a handful of times. Other DNA sequences in the same sample also yield this CDR3. Assay: immunoSEQ multiplex PCR; the TCRdb copy retains only in-frame clones and omits some. This sample carries roughly 710,000 clones, 80% to 90% of them seen once, and the ten largest clones take more than 0.01%. The data stem from a study of shared T cell receptors in the human thymus. CDR3 length: 14 amino acids. From germline, CDR1 is SGHKS and CDR2 YYEKEE (reference sequence). The ends were cut back, 2 bases at V and 6 bases at J, with 11 bases in the middle. These same records also appear under a second study, on human thymus T cells. That work states: Each of the donors was a healthy Finnish infant who was undergoing open corrective cardiac surgery for congenital heart defects.

The sequenced sample was thymocytes. The sequence came from a girl under three years old with a congenital heart defect. The rearrangement links TRBV5-5 to TRBJ2-2; D possibly corresponds to TRBD1 (5 bases). CDR3 in amino acids: CASSFVRDPGELFF. CDR3 DNA sequence: TGTGCCAGCAGCTTCGTCAGGGATCCCGGGGAGCTGTTTTTT.